The next 18 T cell receptor beta chains were all read from a single sample in a study of cytomegalovirus exposure and HLA in healthy donors. PCR used 60 Vbeta primers and 13 Jbeta primers. Method: immunoSEQ multiplex PCR; TCRdb's copy keeps in-frame clones and lacks some. The top ten hold about 13% of the sample, which has 150,000 to 200,000 clones, around 80% seen once. Input material: PBMCs. The receptors were sampled from a woman between 45 and 65 years old in good health and CMV-seropositive.

CDR3 amino acids: CASSEARTSGGYF. For the CDR3, the DNA is TGTGCCAGCAGTGAAGCCCGGACTAGCGGGGGGTACTTC. The chain employs TRBV2 and TRBJ2-5, with 13 bases that match TRBD2. The length of the CDR3 is 13 residues. From germline, CDR1 is SNHLY and CDR2 FYNNEI. Trimming at V came to 0 bases and at J to 13 bases, leaving 2 bases not matched to a gene.

The chain combines TRBV5-4 with TRBJ2-3; unclear D gene. This CDR3 has 13 residues. V lost 0 bases, J lost 4 bases, and 6 bases lay in between. Germline values: CDR1 SGHNT, CDR2 YYREEE (reference sequence). The CDR3 region is CASSLERSDTQYF. The CDR3 DNA is TGTGCCAGCAGCTTGGAGAGGTCAGATACGCAGTATTTT. The variable domain in full, with the rest retrieved from reference TRBV5-4 and TRBJ2-3, is ETGVTQSPTHLIKTRGQQVTLRCSSQSGHNTVSWYQQALGQGPQFIFQYYREEENGRGNFPPRFSGLQFPNYSSELNVNALELDDSALYLCASSLERSDTQYFGPGTRLTVL.

The chain links TRBV5-6 to TRBJ1-2, with TRBD1 as a possible D gene (5 bases). Trimming shortened V by 3 bases and J by 3 bases, and 9 bases separated the two germline ends. The CDR3 spans 13 residues. The germline V gene encodes CDR1 SGHDT and CDR2 YYEEEE. CDR3 in DNA: TGTGCCAGCAGCTCAGGGTTCGACTATGGCTACACCTTC. Amino acid sequence: CASSSGFDYGYTF.

The rearrangement uses TRBV5-4 and TRBJ2-3; a possible D gene is TRBD2 (6 bases). Germline V gene sequence: CDR1 SGHNT, CDR2 YYREEE (reference sequence). CDR3 size: 15 residues. V was pared by 4 bases and J by 1 base, with 13 bases between. CDR3: CASSEAGPGTDTQYF. CDR3 nucleotide sequence: TGTGCCAGCAGCGAAGCGGGCCCGGGCACAGATACGCAGTATTTT.

The V and J genes are TRBV7-6 and TRBJ2-5; TRBD2 might be the D (6 bases). CDR3 length: 16 residues. Trimming took off 5 bases at V and 0 bases at J, with 16 bases between the two ends. Germline CDR1 is SGHVS and CDR2 is FNYEAQ. The CDR3 region is CASSPELANYQETQYF. In DNA form, the CDR3 reads TGTGCCAGCAGCCCAGAGCTAGCGAATTACCAAGAGACCCAGTACTTC.

The V gene is TRBV27, the J gene TRBJ2-6, with D hard to call. CDR1 MNHEY and CDR2 SMNVEV come from the germline V gene (reference sequence). The CDR3 loop spans 14 amino acids. Trimming pared 3 bases from V and 2 bases from J, leaving 5 bases between. This CDR3 is CASSFATGANVLTF. The DNA for the CDR3 is TGTGCCAGCAGTTTTGCTACTGGGGCCAACGTCCTGACTTTC.

This chain connects TRBV5-1 to TRBJ2-1; the match to TRBD1 covers 10 bases. This CDR3 has 16 residues. The V gene end was trimmed by 0 bases and the J gene end by 6 bases; junction bases not matched to a gene: 6. CDR1 and CDR2 from the germline V gene are SGHRS and YFSETQ. CDR3 sequence reads: CASSLGQGAPGNEQFF. The CDR3 DNA follows: TGCGCCAGCAGCTTGGGACAGGGGGCCCCCGGCAATGAGCAGTTCTTC.

The chain couples TRBV27 to TRBJ1-2, with TRBD1 matching 7 bases. V shed 6 bases, J shed 6 bases, and the junction held 7 bases outside the gene matches. The CDR3 consists of 13 residues. Germline V gene data show CDR1 as MNHEY and CDR2 as SMNVEV (reference sequence). CDR3 sequence: CASRSTGWDGYTF. The CDR3 DNA sequence: TGTGCCAGCAGGTCGACAGGGTGGGATGGCTACACCTTC.

This chain links TRBV27 with TRBJ1-6, with D possibly matching TRBD1 (6 bases). The V gene lost 8 bases and the J gene lost 10 bases, with 18 bases spanning the gap. This CDR3 is built from 14 residues. From germline, CDR1 is MNHEY and CDR2 SMNVEV (reference sequence). The CDR3: CASSPARGRSPLHF. In DNA form, the CDR3 reads TGTGCCAGCTCCCCCGCCAGGGGTCGGTCACCCCTCCACTTT.

The rearrangement joins TRBV7-9 to TRBJ1-6; possible D gene TRBD1, 5 bases. The CDR3 runs 15 residues. V gave up 2 bases and J gave up 8 bases, with 13 bases separating them. The germline gives CDR1 SEHNR, CDR2 FQNEAQ (reference sequence). Here the CDR3 reads CASSLNLGDDSPLHF. For the CDR3, the DNA is TGTGCCAGCAGCTTAAATTTAGGGGATGATTCACCCCTCCACTTT.

The V and J genes are TRBV7-8 and TRBJ1-6; no reliable D call. This CDR3 is 14 amino acids long. Germline V gene data show CDR1 as SGHVS and CDR2 as FQNEAQ. Trimming pared 3 bases from V and 14 bases from J, leaving 17 bases between. CDR3 DNA sequence: TGTGCCAGCAGCTTGGCACCGGGTTCATCAACCCTCCACTTT. As protein: CASSLAPGSSTLHF.

The chain recombines TRBV5-1 with TRBJ2-7, with 9 positions matching TRBD1. V lost 4 bases, J lost 5 bases, and 4 bases stayed unmatched. The CDR3 runs 13 residues. Looked up from germline, CDR1 is SGHRS and CDR2 is YFSETQ. The CDR3 sequence is CASSRTGANEQYF. The CDR3 DNA reads TGCGCCAGCAGCCGGACAGGGGCGAACGAGCAGTACTTC.

This chain connects TRBV11-3 to TRBJ2-6; D ambiguous. Between the trimmed V and J ends, which lost 5 bases and 4 bases, there was a span of 12 bases. The CDR3 is 15 amino acids. Per germline, CDR1 SGHNT and CDR2 YENEEA. DNA for the CDR3: TGTGCCAGCAGCCCCCGCGGTACAGGGGCCAACGTCCTGACTTTC. The encoded protein is CASSPRGTGANVLTF.

The genes are TRBV7-9 and TRBJ1-1; TRBD1 matches at 11 bases. Germline CDR1 and CDR2: SEHNR and FQNEAQ (reference sequence). The V segment lost 5 bases and the J segment 3 bases; nucleotides outside the gene matches: 8. CDR3 length equals 16 residues. For the CDR3, the DNA is TGTGCCAGCAGCCCGGACAGGGGGCCTAGGGACACTGAAGCTTTCTTT. Protein sequence: CASSPDRGPRDTEAFF.

This rearrangement joins TRBV10-3 to TRBJ2-1; 8 nucleotides agree with TRBD2. The germline V gene encodes CDR1 ENHRY and CDR2 SYGVKD. The CDR3 has 16 residues. Trimming removed 2 bases from V and 4 bases from J; junction bases left unmatched: 7. As DNA, the CDR3 is TGTGCCATCAGTGAGGAGTCGCGGGGGGCTTACAATGAGCAGTTCTTC. It translates to CAISEESRGAYNEQFF.

This sequence joins TRBV18 and TRBJ2-2; 7 positions agree with TRBD2. Looked up from germline, CDR1 is KGHSH and CDR2 is LQKENI. With 4 bases clipped from V and 4 bases from J, the junction kept 3 bases outside the gene matches. The CDR3 runs 14 residues. CDR3 sequence reads: CASSREGSTGELFF. The DNA for the CDR3 is TGTGCCAGCTCACGGGAGGGAAGCACCGGGGAGCTGTTTTTT.

CDR3 coding DNA: TGTGCCAGCAGTGAATTCCGAGGGGGTGTGGATAGCAATCAGCCCCAGCATTTT. Amino acids: CASSEFRGGVDSNQPQHF. The genes are TRBV6-1 and TRBJ1-5, with a possible D match to TRBD1 (6 bases). CDR3 length equals 18 residues. CDR1 is MNHNS and CDR2 is SASEGT in the germline V gene. V was pared by 2 bases and J by 0 bases, with 17 bases between.

This rearrangement joins TRBV25-1 to TRBJ2-2, with D possibly TRBD2 on 6 matching bases. The CDR3 sequence is 14 residues long. The germline gives CDR1 MGHDK, CDR2 SYGVNS. Trimming shortened V by 3 bases and J by 5 bases, and 10 bases separated the two germline ends. CDR3 protein: CASSDRRVTGELFF. CDR3 DNA: TGTGCCAGCAGTGATAGGAGGGTGACCGGGGAGCTGTTTTTT.